This passage covers 9 T cell receptor beta chains from one sample sequenced in a study of T cells after yellow fever vaccination. TCRdb fed the 5' RACE reads into MiXCR, producing one record per CDR3 protein. The sample includes around 320,000 distinct CDR3 sequences, 4% to 5.5% of them seen just once. The specimen comprised PBMCs, sampled 15 days after the yellow fever booster vaccination. These receptors came from a young man who received the YFV17D yellow fever vaccine.

This chain connects TRBV12-3 or TRBV12-4 to TRBJ1-2; D is ambiguous. This CDR3 is built from 13 residues. Between the trimmed V and J ends, which lost 2 bases and 7 bases, there was a span of 11 bases. CDR3 DNA: TGTGCCAGCAGTTTACTTTTGACCGGTGGCTACACCTTC. This sequence encodes CASSLLLTGGYTF.

The chain combines TRBV20-1 with TRBJ2-3; weak D call: TRBD2 (5 bases). This CDR3 has 13 residues. Germline V gene sequence: CDR1 DFQATT, CDR2 SNEGSKA (reference sequence). Trimming took off 3 bases at V and 8 bases at J, with 15 bases between the two ends. The CDR3 nucleotides are TGCAGTGCTAGCCGTGGCGGCCGGGGTACGCAGTATTTT. Translation gives CSASRGGRGTQYF.

This clonotype came up many times. This chain uses TRBV12-5 with TRBJ2-2, with 12 bases identical to TRBD2. V gave up 1 base and J gave up 3 bases; unmatched junction bases: 6. The CDR3 extends over 18 amino acids. CDR1 is LGHNT, CDR2 FRNRAP, per germline. This CDR3 reads CASGLGLAGVGDTGELFF. Written as DNA, the CDR3 is TGTGCTAGTGGTTTGGGACTAGCGGGGGTCGGGGACACCGGGGAGCTGTTTTTT.

The chain has TRBV6-5 and TRBJ1-2; 7 bases are a match to TRBD1. Trimming at V came to 0 bases and at J to 8 bases, leaving 6 bases not matched to a gene. Germline CDR1 and CDR2: MNHEY and SVGAGI. This CDR3 contains 14 residues. This CDR3 reads CASSYSNRGYGYTF. CDR3 DNA sequence: TGTGCCAGCAGTTACTCGAACAGGGGATACGGCTACACCTTC.

The sample holds a few counts of this clonotype. The V call is TRBV11-2, the J call TRBJ2-3; D remains unclear. Per germline, CDR1 SGHAT and CDR2 FQNNGV. V lost 5 bases to trimming and J lost 1 base, with 22 bases between them. This CDR3 has 18 amino acids. CDR3 loop: CASSSYPERSLRTDTQYF. The CDR3 bases are TGTGCCAGCAGCAGTTATCCAGAACGTTCTTTGCGCACAGATACGCAGTATTTT.

This clonotype was observed many times. The gene calls are TRBV6-2 or TRBV6-3 and TRBJ2-5, with D possibly being TRBD1 or TRBD2 (5 bases each). The germline V and J ends were trimmed by 1 base and 3 bases, with 6 bases remaining between them. This CDR3 region has 13 residues. CDR1 and CDR2 from the germline V gene are MNHEY and SVGEGT. CDR3 nucleotides: TGTGCCAGCAGTTACTGGGACGAAGAGACCCAGTACTTC. Amino acid sequence: CASSYWDEETQYF.

This clonotype has just a few counts. The CDR3 region is CASSEERQGWNEQYF. The DNA of the CDR3 is TGTGCCAGCAGTGAAGAACGCCAGGGGTGGAACGAGCAGTACTTC. The J gene is TRBJ2-7, the V gene TRBV2; D may be TRBD1 (6 bases). In germline, CDR1 is SNHLY, CDR2 FYNNEI. The CDR3 runs 15 residues. V lost 1 base to trimming and J lost 5 bases, with 15 bases between them. Full variable domain (rest looked up from reference TRBV2 and TRBJ2-7): EPEVTQTPSHQVTQMGQEVILRCVPISNHLYFYWYRQILGQKVEFLVSFYNNEISEKSEIFDDQFSVERPDGSNFTLKIRSTKLEDSAMYFCASSEERQGWNEQYFGPGTRLTVT.

This clonotype was recorded at least ten times. The chain links TRBV20-1 to TRBJ2-3; 9 bases agree with TRBD2. Germline trimming cut 0 bases from V and 4 bases from J; bases unmatched to any gene: 5. CDR1 and CDR2 from the germline V gene are DFQATT and SNEGSKA (reference sequence). This CDR3 has 15 amino acids. CDR3 nucleotide sequence: TGCAGTGCTAGAGATAGGACTAGCGTTCCAGATACGCAGTATTTT. It encodes CSARDRTSVPDTQYF.

This clonotype has a count of ten or more. This chain uses TRBV7-3 with TRBJ2-1; D perhaps matches TRBD1 (5 bases). V dropped 1 base and J dropped 9 bases, with 13 bases sitting between them. The CDR3 extends over 14 amino acids. CDR1 SGHTA and CDR2 FQGTGA come from the germline V gene. CDR3 DNA sequence: TGTGCCAGCAGCTTAATGATGTGGGGCGGTGAGCAGTTCTTC. The encoded protein is CASSLMMWGGEQFF.